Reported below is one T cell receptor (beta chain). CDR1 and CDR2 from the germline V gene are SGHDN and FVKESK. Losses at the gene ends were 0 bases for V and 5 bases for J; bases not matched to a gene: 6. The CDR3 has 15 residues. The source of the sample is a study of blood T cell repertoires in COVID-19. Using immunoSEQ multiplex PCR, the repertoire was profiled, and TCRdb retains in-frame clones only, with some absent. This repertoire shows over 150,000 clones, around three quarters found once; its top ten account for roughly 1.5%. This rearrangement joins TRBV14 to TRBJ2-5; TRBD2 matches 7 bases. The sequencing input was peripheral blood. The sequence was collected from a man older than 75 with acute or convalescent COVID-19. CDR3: CASSQDRSGEETQYF. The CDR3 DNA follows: TGTGCCAGCAGCCAAGATCGGAGCGGGGAGGAGACCCAGTACTTC.